This entry lists 5 T cell receptor beta chains sequenced from one sample in a study of tumor and adjacent non-tumor tissue in lung cancer. The library came from three nested PCR rounds adapted from ARM-PCR protocols. TCRdb itself ran the multiplex PCR reads through MiXCR, one entry per CDR3 protein. The data hold 60,000 to 85,000 distinct CDR3 sequences, with about 77% observed a single time. RNA was extracted from bulk tissue without any cell sorting. Distant lung tissue was collected more than 3 cm away from the tumor edge. What was sequenced was distant non-tumor lung tissue. Source of these receptors: a man aged 60 to 69 with non-small cell lung cancer.

Regarding this clonotype: At one of its ends the junction is not consistent with the germline gene, which may arise from a read error. The chain links TRBV28 to TRBJ1-1; perhaps TRBD1 as D (5 bases). Germline CDR1 and CDR2: MDHEN and SYDVKM. The CDR3 is made up of 14 amino acids. The CDR3 region has the DNA TGTGCCGGCAGTTTACAGGCAAGGAACACTGAAGCTTTCTTT. As protein: CAGSLQARNTEAFF.

Ten or more counts support this clonotype. This chain links TRBV7-8 with TRBJ2-5; 7 positions match TRBD2. CDR1 SGHVS and CDR2 FQNEAQ come from the germline V gene. The CDR3 runs to 17 residues. J was trimmed by 1 base and V by 1 base; bases with no gene match: 9. The CDR3: CASSLVGGNRFQETQYF. The CDR3 bases are TGTGCCAGCAGCTTAGTGGGGGGGAATCGGTTCCAAGAGACCCAGTACTTC. The full variable domain, rest sourced from reference TRBV7-8 and TRBJ2-5, is GAGVSQSPRYKVAKRGQDVALRCDPISGHVSLFWYQQALGQGPEFLTYFQNEAQLDKSGLPSDRFFAERPEGSVSTLKIQRTQQEDSAVYLCASSLVGGNRFQETQYFGPGTRLLVL.

A note on this clonotype: Its ends do not fully match the called genes, so a read error is possible. V and J are TRBV10-3 and TRBJ2-3, with a possible D match to TRBD1 (5 bases). Germline assignment: CDR1 ENHRY and CDR2 SYGVKD. CDR3 length: 14 amino acids. Here the CDR3 reads CVIRAYYSTDTQYF. The CDR3 nucleotides read TGTGTCATCAGGGCATACTACAGCACAGATACGCAATATTTT.

As concerns this clonotype: At one end the junction does not follow the germline gene, possibly because of a read error. V and J are TRBV29-1 and TRBJ1-1, with 7 nucleotides matching TRBD1. Germline CDR1 and CDR2: SQVTM and ANQGSEA. This CDR3 has 13 amino acids. The CDR3 nucleotides read TGCAACGCCTCGTCAGGGGGGGACACTGGAGCTTTCTTT. Translating gives CNASSGGDTGAFF.

Notes on this clonotype: Compared with germline, one end of the junction differs, possibly owing to a read error. The rearrangement links TRBV6-1 to TRBJ2-3; D uncertain. CDR1 and CDR2 from the germline V gene are MNHNS and SASEGT. The CDR3 runs 16 residues. This chain's CDR3 is CASRKAQRESPGTQYF. The CDR3 DNA reads TGTGCCAGCAGGAAGGCCCAGCGTGAGAGCCCAGGTACGCAATATTTT.